Given below is one TCR beta chain in context. This clone has a handful of counts. Its cognate antigen has yet to be identified. No base qualities exist here, and no much larger clone lies one base off it. The sample belongs to a study of blood T cell repertoires in COVID-19 (dated by TCRdb to about 2020). Broadly, across the study: Samples covering the acute and convalescent phases of COVID-19 were provided by collaborators in the United States, Italy and Spain. The prospective study material was composed of cDNA or gDNA derived from T cells, B-cell-depleted T cells, or PBMCs. The dataset comprised deeply sampled blood TCRbeta repertoires from subjects exposed to, actively infected with, or recovered from COVID-19. The repertoires were made available in a free public database intended to serve as a resource for research on the immune response to SARS-CoV-2. Samples were obtained from the ongoing ImmuneRACE study (first 160 participants) and from 950 to 1,500 subjects provided by 6 global collaborators. The sample metadata nearly always contained a de-identified subject ID, COVID-19 status, age in years and sex. Where HLA class I and class II types were available, the types were taken from metadata supplied by the sample provider, not from assay-based typing. The investigation overall reported the following: The quantity of clinical and demographic metadata differed by source and by participant and was supplied without curation.

The immunoSEQ Assay, a bias-controlled multiplex PCR, was used to amplify TCRbeta CDR3 regions from genomic DNA. Per the original workflow: Nucleated cell counts per sample were estimated from amplification of reference gene primers within the assay. To quantify the absolute abundance of each unique TCRbeta CDR3 rearrangement, sequence reads were collapsed and filtered. Productive Simpson clonality was computed per sample as the square root of Simpson's diversity index over productive rearrangements. TCRdb mirrors the immuneACCESS table, restricted to in-frame sequences. Some clones are absent from its copies; in checked studies, under half trace to an unresolved V gene, and the reason for the others is unknown. V, J and clone size were drawn from that table, and D and trimming were deduced from the DNA. This sample holds 150,000 to 200,000 clones; about four fifths were observed only once. The ten largest clones add up to around 2.4% of the sample.

V was cut back by 7 bases and J by 0 bases, leaving a gap of 10 bases between them. The CDR3 contains 15 residues, cysteine and phenylalanine counted. CDR3 DNA is the only sequence kept; it has 45 bases, read in frame from the first base. The germline V gene sets CDR1 to SNHLY and CDR2 to FYNNEI. The collaborating institutions used their own protocols to collect whole blood in K2EDTA tubes. Collaborator samples were shipped for TCRbeta analysis as frozen whole blood, isolated PBMCs, or DNA extracted from either sample type. Source material: peripheral blood. The TCR comes from a human donor with acute or convalescent COVID-19. The donor label of this sample is uncertain. The chain was built from TRBV2 and TRBJ1-6; a tentative D call is TRBD1 (6 bases match). The CDR3 sequence is CASTDRSSYNSPLHF. Here is the DNA: TGTGCCAGCACCGACAGGAGCTCCTATAATTCACCCCTCCACTTT.